This T cell receptor beta chain appears in the sequencing data of a study of identical twins. A universal primer site was created by template switching, with the cDNA bearing unique molecular identifiers. TCRdb re-called the 5' RACE reads through MiXCR, storing one row per CDR3 protein. The sample consists of 600,000 to 800,000 distinct CDR3 sequences, 21% of them appearing once. These data also formed part of another study, on T cells expressing NK-cell markers. That source notes: Investigators obtained TCR beta repertoires from sorted CD3+CD56+NKG2C+, CD3+CD56+NKG2C- and CD3+CD56-NKG2C+ T cells. Of the CD8+ T cells in about 6 donors, about 1.0-8% belonged to dominant NKG2C+ clonotypes.

This TCR came from a woman between 18 and 29 years old in good health. The sequencing input was PBMCs.

The CDR3 loop reads CASSAPTGEVNNEQFF. DNA of the CDR3: TGTGCCAGCAGCGCACCGACGGGGGAGGTTAACAATGAGCAGTTCTTC. The J gene is TRBJ2-1, the V gene TRBV5-8; the D gene is possibly TRBD2 (6 bases). Germline CDR1 SGHTS, CDR2 YDEGEE. This CDR3 has 16 residues. Trimming took off 4 bases at V and 5 bases at J, with 19 bases between the two ends.